This TCR beta chain was identified in a study of CXCR4 blockade with PD-1 therapy in pancreatic cancer. Sequenced by immunoSEQ multiplex PCR; TCRdb stores in-frame clones only, minus some. In the table there are roughly 18,000 clones, around 72% of which are singletons. Points from the study as a whole: Clone frequency correlated with its number of distinct nucleotide rearrangements. Intratumoral clonality (mean roughly 0.13) exceeded healthy blood (over 0.045) but did not track survival. Antigen-specificity overlap of convergent dominant clones remained unconfirmed.

The J segment lost 5 bases and the V segment lost 6 bases, leaving 7 bases of the junction unmatched. There are 15 residues in the CDR3. Per the germline V gene, CDR1 is LNHDA and CDR2 is SQIVND (reference sequence). Patients who provided the archived tumor blocks had not received neoadjuvant therapy before surgery. Note on this clone: What it binds is unknown.

This chain uses TRBV19 with TRBJ1-4; 9 bases match TRBD1. Sequencing was done on a sample of tumor tissue. The clonotype comes from a human donor with pancreatic ductal adenocarcinoma. The CDR3 nucleotides are TGTGCCAGTAGATCGGGACAGGGTCGGAATGAAAAACTGTTTTTT. Amino acid sequence: CASRSGQGRNEKLFF. Using reference TRBV19 and TRBJ1-4 for the parts outside the CDR3, the full variable domain is DGGITQSPKYLFRKEGQNVTLSCEQNLNHDAMYWYRQDPGQGLRLIYYSQIVNDFQKGDIAEGYSVSREKKESFPLTVTSAQKNPTAFYLCASRSGQGRNEKLFFGSGTQLSVL.